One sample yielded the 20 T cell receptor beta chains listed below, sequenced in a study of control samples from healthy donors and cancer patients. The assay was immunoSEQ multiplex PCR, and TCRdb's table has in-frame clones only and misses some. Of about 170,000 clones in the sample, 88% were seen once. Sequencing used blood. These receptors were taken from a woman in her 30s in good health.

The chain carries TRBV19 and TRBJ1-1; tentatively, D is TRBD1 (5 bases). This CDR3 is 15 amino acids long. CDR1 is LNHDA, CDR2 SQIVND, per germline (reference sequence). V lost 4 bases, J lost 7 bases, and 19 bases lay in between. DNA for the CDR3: TGTGCCAGTAGTACCGTTGACAGAGAACCCCTTGAAGCTTTCTTT. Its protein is CASSTVDREPLEAFF.

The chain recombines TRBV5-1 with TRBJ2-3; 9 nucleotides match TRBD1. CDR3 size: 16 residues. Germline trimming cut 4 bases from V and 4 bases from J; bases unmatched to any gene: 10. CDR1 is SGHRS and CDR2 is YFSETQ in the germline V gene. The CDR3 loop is CASSPPGTGFPDTQYF. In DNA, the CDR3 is TGCGCCAGCAGCCCCCCCGGGACAGGGTTTCCAGATACGCAGTATTTT.

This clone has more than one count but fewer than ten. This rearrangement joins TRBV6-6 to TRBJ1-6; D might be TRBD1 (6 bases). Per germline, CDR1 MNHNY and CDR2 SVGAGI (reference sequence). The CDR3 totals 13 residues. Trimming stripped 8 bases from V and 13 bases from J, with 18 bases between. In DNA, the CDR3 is TGTGCCAGCTCCCGGGACAAGATTTATCCCCTCCACTTT. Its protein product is CASSRDKIYPLHF.

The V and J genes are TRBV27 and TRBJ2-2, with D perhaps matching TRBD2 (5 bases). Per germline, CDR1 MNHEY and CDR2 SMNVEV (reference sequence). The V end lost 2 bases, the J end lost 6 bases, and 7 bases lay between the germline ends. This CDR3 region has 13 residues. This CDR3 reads CASSLRGAGELFF. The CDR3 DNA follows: TGTGCCAGCAGTTTACGGGGTGCCGGGGAGCTGTTTTTT.

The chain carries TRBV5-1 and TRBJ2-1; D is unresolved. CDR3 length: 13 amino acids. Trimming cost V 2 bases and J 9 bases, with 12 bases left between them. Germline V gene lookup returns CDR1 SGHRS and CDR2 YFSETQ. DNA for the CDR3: TGCGCCAGCAGCTTATTAGCATGGGGTGAGCAGTTCTTC. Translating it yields CASSLLAWGEQFF.

The CDR3 loop reads CASSSLGPIPLTGELFF. CDR3 coding DNA: TGTGCCAGCAGTTCCCTGGGTCCCATCCCTCTCACCGGGGAGCTGTTTTTT. The gene calls are TRBV28 and TRBJ2-2; no definite D call. The germline gives CDR1 MDHEN, CDR2 SYDVKM. The ends were cut back, 4 bases at V and 4 bases at J, with 19 bases in the middle. The CDR3 has 17 amino acids.

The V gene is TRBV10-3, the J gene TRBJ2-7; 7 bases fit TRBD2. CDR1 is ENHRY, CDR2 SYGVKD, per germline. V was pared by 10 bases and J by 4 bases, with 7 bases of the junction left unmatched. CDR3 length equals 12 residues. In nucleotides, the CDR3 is TGTGCCACGGGAGGCAATGCTTACGAGCAGTACGTC. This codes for CATGGNAYEQYV.

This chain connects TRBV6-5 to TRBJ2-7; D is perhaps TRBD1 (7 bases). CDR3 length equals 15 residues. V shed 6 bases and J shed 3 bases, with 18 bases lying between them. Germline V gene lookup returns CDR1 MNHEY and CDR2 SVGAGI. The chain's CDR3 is CASSPGQGGYYEQYV. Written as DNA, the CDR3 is TGTGCCAGCAGCCCCGGCCAGGGGGGTTACTACGAGCAGTACGTC.

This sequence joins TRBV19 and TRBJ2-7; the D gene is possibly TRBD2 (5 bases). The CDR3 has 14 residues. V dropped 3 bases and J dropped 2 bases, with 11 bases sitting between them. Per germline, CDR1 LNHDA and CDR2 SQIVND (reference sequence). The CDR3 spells CASSIGLATYEQYF. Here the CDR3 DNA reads TGTGCCAGTAGTATTGGTCTAGCTACCTACGAGCAGTACTTC.

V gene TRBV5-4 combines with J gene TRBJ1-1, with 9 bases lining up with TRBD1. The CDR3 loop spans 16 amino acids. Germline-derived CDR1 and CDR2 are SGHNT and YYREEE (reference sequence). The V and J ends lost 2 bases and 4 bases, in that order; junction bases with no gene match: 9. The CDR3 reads CASSLPDRGTGTEAFF. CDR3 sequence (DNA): TGTGCCAGCAGCTTACCTGACAGGGGGACTGGCACTGAAGCTTTCTTT.

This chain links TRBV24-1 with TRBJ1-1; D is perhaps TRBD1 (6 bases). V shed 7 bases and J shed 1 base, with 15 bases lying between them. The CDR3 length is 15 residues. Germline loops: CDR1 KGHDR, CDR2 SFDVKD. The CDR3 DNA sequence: TGTGCCACCAGCAAAGGGGGGGGTGGGAACACTGAAGCTTTCTTT. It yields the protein CATSKGGGGNTEAFF.

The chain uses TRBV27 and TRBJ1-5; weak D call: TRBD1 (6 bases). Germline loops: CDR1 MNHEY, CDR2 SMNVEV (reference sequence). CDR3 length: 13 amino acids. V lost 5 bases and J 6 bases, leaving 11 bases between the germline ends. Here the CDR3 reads CASSEQGGQPQHF. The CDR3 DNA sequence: TGTGCCAGCAGTGAACAGGGAGGTCAGCCCCAGCATTTT.

CDR3 bases: TGCGCCAGCAGCTTGGACCAGGGCTCTGGCTACACCTTC. It specifies CASSLDQGSGYTF. This chain uses TRBV5-1 with TRBJ1-2; a possible D gene is TRBD1 (5 bases). Trimming removed 0 bases from V and 7 bases from J, with 10 bases in between. The CDR3 runs 13 residues. The germline CDR1 and CDR2 sequences are SGHRS and YFSETQ.

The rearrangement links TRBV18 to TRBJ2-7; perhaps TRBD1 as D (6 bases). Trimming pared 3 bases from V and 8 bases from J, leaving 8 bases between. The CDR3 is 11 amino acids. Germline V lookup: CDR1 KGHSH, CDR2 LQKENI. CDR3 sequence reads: CASSPGQKQYF. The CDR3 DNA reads TGTGCCAGCTCACCTGGACAGAAGCAGTACTTC.

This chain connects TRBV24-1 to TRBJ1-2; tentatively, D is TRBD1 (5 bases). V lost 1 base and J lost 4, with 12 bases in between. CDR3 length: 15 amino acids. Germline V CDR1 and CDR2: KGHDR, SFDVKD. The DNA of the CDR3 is TGTGCCACCAGTGATTTAGACAGCCCCTTCTATGGCTACACCTTC. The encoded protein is CATSDLDSPFYGYTF.

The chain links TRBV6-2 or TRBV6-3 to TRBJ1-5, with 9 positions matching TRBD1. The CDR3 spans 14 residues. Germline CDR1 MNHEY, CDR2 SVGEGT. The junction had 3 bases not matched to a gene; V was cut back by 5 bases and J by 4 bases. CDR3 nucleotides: TGTGCCAGCAGTCAGACAGGGGGAAATCAGCCCCAGCATTTT. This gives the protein CASSQTGGNQPQHF.

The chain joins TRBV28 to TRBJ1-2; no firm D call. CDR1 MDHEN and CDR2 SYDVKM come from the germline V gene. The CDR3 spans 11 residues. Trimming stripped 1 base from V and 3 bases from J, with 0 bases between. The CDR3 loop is CASSLYYGYTF. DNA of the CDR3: TGTGCCAGCAGTTTATACTATGGCTACACCTTC.

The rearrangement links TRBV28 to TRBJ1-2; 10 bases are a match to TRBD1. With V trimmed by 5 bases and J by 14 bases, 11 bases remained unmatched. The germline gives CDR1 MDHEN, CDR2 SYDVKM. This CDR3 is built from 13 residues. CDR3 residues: CASSKSGTGAQTF. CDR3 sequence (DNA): TGTGCCAGCAGTAAATCCGGGACAGGGGCGCAGACCTTC.

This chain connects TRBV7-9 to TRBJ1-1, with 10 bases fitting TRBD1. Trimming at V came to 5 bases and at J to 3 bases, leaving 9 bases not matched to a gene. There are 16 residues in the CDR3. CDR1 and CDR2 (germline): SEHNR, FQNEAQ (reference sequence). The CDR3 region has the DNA TGTGCCAGCAGCCCGGACAGGGGGTATACTGACACTGAAGCTTTCTTT. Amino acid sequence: CASSPDRGYTDTEAFF. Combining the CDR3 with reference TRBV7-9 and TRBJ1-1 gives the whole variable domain DTGVSQNPRHKITKRGQNVTFRCDPISEHNRLYWYRQTLGQGPEFLTYFQNEAQLEKSRLLSDRFSAERPKGSFSTLEIQRTEQGDSAMYLCASSPDRGYTDTEAFFGQGTRLTVV.

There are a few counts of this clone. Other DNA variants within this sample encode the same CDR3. CDR3 DNA sequence: TGTGCCAGCAGTTTAAGGGGGACTGAAGCTTTCTTT. It codes for CASSLRGTEAFF. V gene TRBV12-3 or TRBV12-4 combines with J gene TRBJ1-1; D is possibly TRBD1 (6 bases). This CDR3 region has 12 residues. Trimming left V 2 bases short and J 5 bases short, with 6 bases between.